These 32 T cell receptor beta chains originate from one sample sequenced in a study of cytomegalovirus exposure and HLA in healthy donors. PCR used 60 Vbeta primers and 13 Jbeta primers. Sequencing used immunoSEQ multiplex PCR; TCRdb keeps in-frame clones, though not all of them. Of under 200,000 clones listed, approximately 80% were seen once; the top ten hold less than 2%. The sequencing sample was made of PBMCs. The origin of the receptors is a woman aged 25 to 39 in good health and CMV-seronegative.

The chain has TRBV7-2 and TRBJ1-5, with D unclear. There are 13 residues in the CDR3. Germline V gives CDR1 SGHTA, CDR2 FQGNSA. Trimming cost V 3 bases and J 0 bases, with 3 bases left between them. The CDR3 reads CASSFSSNQPQHF. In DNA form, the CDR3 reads TGTGCCAGCAGCTTCAGTAGCAATCAGCCCCAGCATTTT.

This CDR3 is CASSQRAEAFF. DNA of the CDR3: TGTGCCAGCAGCCAACGGGCTGAAGCTTTCTTT. The chain employs TRBV14 and TRBJ1-1; no firm D call. Germline CDR1 and CDR2: SGHDN and FVKESK. This CDR3 is built from 11 residues. The ends were cut back, 2 bases at V and 6 bases at J, with 4 bases in the middle.

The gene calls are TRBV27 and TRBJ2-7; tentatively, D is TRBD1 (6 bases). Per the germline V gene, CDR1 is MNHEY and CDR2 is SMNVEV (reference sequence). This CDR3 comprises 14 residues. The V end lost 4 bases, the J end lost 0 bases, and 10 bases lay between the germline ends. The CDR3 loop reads CASSYGTPSYEQYF. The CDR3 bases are TGTGCCAGCAGTTACGGGACACCCTCCTACGAGCAGTACTTC.

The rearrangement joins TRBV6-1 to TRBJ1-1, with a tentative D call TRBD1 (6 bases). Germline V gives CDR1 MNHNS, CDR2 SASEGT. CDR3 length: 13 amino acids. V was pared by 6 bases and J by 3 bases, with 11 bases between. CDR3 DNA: TGTGCCAGCAGCTACAGGGTAGACACTGAAGCTTTCTTT. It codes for CASSYRVDTEAFF.

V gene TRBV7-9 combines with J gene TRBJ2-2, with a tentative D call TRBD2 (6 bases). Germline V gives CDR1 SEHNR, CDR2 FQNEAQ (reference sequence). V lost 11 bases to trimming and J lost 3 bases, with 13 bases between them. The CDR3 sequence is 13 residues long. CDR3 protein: CASLPGDTGELFF. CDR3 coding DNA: TGTGCCTCCCTCCCGGGGGACACCGGGGAGCTGTTTTTT.

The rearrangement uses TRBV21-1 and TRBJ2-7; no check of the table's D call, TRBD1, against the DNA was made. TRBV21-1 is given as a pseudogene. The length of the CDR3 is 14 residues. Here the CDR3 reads CASSKKTEDYEQYF. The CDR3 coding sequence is TGTGCCAGCAGCAAGAAGACAGAAGACTACGAGCAGTACTTC.

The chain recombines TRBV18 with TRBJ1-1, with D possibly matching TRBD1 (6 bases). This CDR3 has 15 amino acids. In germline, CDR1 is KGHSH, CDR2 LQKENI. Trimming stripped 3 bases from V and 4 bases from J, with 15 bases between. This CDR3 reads CASSPAGGEGTEAFF. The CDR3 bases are TGTGCCAGCTCACCGGCGGGGGGCGAGGGCACTGAAGCTTTCTTT.

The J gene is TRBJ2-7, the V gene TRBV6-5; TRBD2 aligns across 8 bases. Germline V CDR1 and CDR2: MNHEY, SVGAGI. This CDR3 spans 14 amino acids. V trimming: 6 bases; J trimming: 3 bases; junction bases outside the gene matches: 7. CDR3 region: CASSKLADIYEQYF. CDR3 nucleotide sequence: TGTGCCAGCAGCAAACTAGCGGACATCTACGAGCAGTACTTC.

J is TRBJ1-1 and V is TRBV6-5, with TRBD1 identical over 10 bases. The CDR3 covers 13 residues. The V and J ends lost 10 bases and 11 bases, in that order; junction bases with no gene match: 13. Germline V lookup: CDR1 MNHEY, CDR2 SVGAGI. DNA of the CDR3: TGTGCCACCCTCCGACCTGGGACAGGGGAGGCTTTCTTT. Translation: CATLRPGTGEAFF.

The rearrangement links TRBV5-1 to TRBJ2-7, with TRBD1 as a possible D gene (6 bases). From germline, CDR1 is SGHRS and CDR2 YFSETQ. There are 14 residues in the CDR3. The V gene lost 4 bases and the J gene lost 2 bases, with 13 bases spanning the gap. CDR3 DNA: TGCGCCAGCAGCCCTCAGGGACAACCCTACGAGCAGTACTTC. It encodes CASSPQGQPYEQYF.

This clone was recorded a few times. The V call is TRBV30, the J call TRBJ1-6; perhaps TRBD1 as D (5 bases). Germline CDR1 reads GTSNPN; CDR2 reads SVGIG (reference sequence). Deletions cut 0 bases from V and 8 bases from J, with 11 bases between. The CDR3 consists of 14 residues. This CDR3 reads CAWSVEQEYSPLHF. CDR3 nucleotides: TGTGCCTGGAGTGTAGAACAGGAGTATTCACCCCTCCACTTT.

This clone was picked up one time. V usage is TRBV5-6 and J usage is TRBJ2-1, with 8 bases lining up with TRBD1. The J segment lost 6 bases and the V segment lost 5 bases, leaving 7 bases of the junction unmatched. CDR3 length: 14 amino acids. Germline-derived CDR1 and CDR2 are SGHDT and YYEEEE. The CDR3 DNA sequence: TGTGCCAGCAGTGGGGACAGGAGTATCAATGAGCAGTTCTTC. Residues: CASSGDRSINEQFF. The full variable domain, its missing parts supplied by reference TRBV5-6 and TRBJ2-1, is DAGVTQSPTHLIKTRGQQVTLRCSPKSGHDTVSWYQQALGQGPQFIFQYYEEEERQRGNFPDRFSGHQFPNYSSELNVNALLLGDSALYLCASSGDRSINEQFFGPGTRLTVL.

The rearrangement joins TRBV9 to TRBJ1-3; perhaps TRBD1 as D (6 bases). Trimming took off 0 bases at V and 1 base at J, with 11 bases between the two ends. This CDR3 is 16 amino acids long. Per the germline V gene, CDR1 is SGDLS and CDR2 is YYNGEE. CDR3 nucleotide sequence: TGTGCCAGCAGCGTAGGACAGGCGCTTTCTGGAAACACCATATATTTT. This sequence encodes CASSVGQALSGNTIYF.

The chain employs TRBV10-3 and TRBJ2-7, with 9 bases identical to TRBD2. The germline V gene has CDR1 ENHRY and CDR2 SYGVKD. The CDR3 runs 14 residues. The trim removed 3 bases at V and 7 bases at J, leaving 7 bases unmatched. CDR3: CAISEAGLAREQYF. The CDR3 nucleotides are TGTGCCATCAGTGAAGCGGGACTAGCACGGGAGCAGTACTTC.

This chain's CDR3 is CASSLFVSGNTIYF. CDR3 sequence (DNA): TGTGCCAGCAGCTTATTCGTCTCTGGAAACACCATATATTTT. The chain uses TRBV7-2 and TRBJ1-3; D not certain. The ends were cut back, 2 bases at V and 0 bases at J, with 5 bases in the middle. The CDR3 loop spans 14 amino acids. CDR1 and CDR2 from the germline V gene are SGHTA and FQGNSA.

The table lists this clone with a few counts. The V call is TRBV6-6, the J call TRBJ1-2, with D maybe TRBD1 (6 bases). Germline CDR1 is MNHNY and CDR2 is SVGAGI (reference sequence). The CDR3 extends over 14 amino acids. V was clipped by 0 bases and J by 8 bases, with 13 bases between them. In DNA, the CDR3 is TGTGCCAGCAGTTACTCAGGGGGGGCGACCGGCTACACCTTC. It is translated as CASSYSGGATGYTF.

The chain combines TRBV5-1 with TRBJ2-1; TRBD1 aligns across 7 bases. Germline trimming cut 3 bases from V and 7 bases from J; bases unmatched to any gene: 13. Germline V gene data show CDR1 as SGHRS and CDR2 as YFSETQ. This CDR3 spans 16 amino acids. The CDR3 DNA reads TGCGCCAGCAGCTCGCGATTTAGGGGGCGAGGAAATGAGCAGTTCTTC. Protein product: CASSSRFRGRGNEQFF.

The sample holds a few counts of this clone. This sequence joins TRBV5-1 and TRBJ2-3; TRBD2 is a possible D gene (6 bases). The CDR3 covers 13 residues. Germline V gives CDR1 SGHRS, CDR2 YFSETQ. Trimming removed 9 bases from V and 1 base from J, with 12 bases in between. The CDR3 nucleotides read TGCGCCACCGGGCGGGGTGGCACAGATACGCAGTATTTT. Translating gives CATGRGGTDTQYF. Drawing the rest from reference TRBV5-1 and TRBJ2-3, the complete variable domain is KAGVTQTPRYLIKTRGQQVTLSCSPISGHRSVSWYQQTPGQGLQFLFEYFSETQRNKGNFPGRFSGRQFSNSRSEMNVSTLELGDSALYLCATGRGGTDTQYFGPGTRLTVL.

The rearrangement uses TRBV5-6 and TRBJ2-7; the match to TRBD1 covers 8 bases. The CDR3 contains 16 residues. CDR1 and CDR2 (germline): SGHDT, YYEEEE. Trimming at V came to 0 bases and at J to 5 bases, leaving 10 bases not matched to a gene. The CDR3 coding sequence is TGTGCCAGCAGCTTGGCAGCTGGGACAGGTATCCACGAGCAGTACTTC. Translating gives CASSLAAGTGIHEQYF.

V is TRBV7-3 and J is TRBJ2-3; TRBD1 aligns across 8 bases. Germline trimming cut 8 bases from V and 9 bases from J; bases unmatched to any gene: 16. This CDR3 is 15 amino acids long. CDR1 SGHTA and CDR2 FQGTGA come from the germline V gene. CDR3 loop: CASESGTGVQGTQYF. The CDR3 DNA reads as TGTGCCAGCGAATCCGGGACAGGCGTTCAAGGGACGCAGTATTTT. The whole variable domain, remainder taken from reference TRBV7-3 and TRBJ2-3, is GAGVSQTPSNKVTEKGKYVELRCDPISGHTALYWYRQSLGQGPEFLIYFQGTGAADDSGLPNDRFFAVRPEGSVSTLKIQRTERGDSAVYLCASESGTGVQGTQYFGPGTRLTVL.

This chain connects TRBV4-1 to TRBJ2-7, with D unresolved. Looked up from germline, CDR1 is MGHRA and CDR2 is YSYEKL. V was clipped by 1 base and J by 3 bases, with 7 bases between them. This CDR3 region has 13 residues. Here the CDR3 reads CASSQGLGYEQYF. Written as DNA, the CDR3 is TGCGCCAGCAGCCAAGGGCTAGGCTACGAGCAGTACTTC.

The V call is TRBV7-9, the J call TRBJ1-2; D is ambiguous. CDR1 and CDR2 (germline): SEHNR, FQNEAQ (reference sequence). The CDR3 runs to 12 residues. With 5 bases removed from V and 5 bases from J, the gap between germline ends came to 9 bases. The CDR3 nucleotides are TGTGCCAGCAGCCCGCCGGGGTATGGCTACACCTTC. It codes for CASSPPGYGYTF. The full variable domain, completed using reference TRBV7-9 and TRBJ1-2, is DTGVSQNPRHKITKRGQNVTFRCDPISEHNRLYWYRQTLGQGPEFLTYFQNEAQLEKSRLLSDRFSAERPKGSFSTLEIQRTEQGDSAMYLCASSPPGYGYTFGSGTRLTVV.

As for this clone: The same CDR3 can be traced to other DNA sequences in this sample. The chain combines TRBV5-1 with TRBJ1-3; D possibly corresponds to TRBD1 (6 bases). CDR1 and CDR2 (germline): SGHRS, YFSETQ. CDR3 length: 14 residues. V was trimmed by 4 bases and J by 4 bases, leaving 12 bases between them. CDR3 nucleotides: TGCGCCAGCAGCCCCCGAACAGGGGGAAACACCATATATTTT. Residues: CASSPRTGGNTIYF.

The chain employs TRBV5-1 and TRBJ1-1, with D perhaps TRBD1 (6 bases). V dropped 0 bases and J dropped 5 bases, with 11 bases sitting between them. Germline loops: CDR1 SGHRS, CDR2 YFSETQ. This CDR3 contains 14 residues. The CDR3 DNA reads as TGCGCCAGCAGCTTGGCAGGGGTTAGGACTGAAGCTTTCTTT. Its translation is CASSLAGVRTEAFF.

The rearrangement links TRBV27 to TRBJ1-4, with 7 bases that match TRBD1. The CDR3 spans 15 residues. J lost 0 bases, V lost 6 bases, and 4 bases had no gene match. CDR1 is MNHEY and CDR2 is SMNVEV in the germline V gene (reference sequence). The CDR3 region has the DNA TGTGCCAGCAGCAGGGACAGTGCAACTAATGAAAAACTGTTTTTT. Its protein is CASSRDSATNEKLFF.

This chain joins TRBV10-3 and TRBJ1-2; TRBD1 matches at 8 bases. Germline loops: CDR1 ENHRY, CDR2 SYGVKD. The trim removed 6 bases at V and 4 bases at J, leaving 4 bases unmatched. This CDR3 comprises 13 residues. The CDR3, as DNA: TGTGCCATCAGGGACAGGGACTCCTATGGCTACACCTTC. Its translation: CAIRDRDSYGYTF.

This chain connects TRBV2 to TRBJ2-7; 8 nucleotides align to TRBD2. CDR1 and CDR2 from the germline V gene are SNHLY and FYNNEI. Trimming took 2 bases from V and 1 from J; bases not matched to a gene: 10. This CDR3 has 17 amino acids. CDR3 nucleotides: TGTGCCAGCAGTGAAATGTCCGGGAGGGCCGGATCCTACGAGCAGTACTTC. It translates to CASSEMSGRAGSYEQYF. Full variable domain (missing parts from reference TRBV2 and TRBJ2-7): EPEVTQTPSHQVTQMGQEVILRCVPISNHLYFYWYRQILGQKVEFLVSFYNNEISEKSEIFDDQFSVERPDGSNFTLKIRSTKLEDSAMYFCASSEMSGRAGSYEQYFGPGTRLTVT.

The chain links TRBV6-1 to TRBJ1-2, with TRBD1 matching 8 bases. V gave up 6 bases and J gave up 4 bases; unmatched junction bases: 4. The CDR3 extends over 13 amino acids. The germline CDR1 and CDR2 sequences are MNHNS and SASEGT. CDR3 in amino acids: CASSAGQAYGYTF. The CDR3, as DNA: TGTGCCAGCAGCGCGGGACAGGCCTATGGCTACACCTTC.

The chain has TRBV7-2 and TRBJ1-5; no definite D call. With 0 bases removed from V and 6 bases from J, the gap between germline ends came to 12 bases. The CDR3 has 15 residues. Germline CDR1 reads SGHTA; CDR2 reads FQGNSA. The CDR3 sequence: CASSLAPQTGQPQHF. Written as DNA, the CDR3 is TGTGCCAGCAGCTTAGCTCCGCAGACGGGTCAGCCCCAGCATTTT.

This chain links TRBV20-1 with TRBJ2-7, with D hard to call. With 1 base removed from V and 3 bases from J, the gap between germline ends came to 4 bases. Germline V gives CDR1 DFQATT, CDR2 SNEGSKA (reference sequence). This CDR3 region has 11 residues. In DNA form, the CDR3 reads TGCAGTGCTAGAGTCAGCTACGAGCAGTACTTC. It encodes CSARVSYEQYF.

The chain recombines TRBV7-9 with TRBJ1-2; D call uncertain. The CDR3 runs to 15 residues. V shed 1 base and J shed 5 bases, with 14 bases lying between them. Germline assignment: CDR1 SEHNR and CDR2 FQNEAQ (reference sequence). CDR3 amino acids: CASSLDLAELYGYTF. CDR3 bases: TGTGCCAGCAGCTTAGATCTTGCGGAATTGTATGGCTACACCTTC. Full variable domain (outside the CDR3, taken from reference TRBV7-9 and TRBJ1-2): DTGVSQNPRHKITKRGQNVTFRCDPISEHNRLYWYRQTLGQGPEFLTYFQNEAQLEKSRLLSDRFSAERPKGSFSTLEIQRTEQGDSAMYLCASSLDLAELYGYTFGSGTRLTVV.

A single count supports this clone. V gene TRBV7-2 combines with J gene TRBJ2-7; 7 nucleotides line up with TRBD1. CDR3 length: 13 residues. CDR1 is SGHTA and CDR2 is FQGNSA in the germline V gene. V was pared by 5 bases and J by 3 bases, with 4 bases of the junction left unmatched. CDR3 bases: TGTGCCAGCAGCAAGGACAGGTTCTACGAGCAGTACTTC. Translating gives CASSKDRFYEQYF.